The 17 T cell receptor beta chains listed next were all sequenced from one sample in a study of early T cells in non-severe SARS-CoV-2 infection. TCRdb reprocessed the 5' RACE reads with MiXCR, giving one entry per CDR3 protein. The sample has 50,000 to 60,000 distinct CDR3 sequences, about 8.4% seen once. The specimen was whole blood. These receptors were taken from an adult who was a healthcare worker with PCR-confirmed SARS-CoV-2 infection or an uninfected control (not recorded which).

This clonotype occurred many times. The CDR3 spells CASSLGQGASYEQYF. In nucleotides, the CDR3 is TGCGCCAGCAGCTTAGGACAGGGGGCTTCCTACGAGCAGTACTTC. The chain carries TRBV5-1 and TRBJ2-7; 11 bases are shared with TRBD1. The CDR3 contains 15 residues. In germline, CDR1 is SGHRS, CDR2 YFSETQ. Trimming took 2 bases from V and 1 from J; bases not matched to a gene: 2.

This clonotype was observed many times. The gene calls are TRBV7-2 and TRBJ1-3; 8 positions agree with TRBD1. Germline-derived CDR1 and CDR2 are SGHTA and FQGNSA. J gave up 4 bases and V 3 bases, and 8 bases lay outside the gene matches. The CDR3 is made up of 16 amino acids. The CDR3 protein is CASSLGQAGGGNTIYF. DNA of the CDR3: TGTGCCAGCAGCTTGGGACAGGCTGGTGGGGGAAACACCATATATTTT.

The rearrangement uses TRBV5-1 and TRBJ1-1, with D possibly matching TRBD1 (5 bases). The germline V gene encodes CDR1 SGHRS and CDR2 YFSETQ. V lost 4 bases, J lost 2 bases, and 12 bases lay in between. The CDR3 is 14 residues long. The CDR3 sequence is CASSLTGTNTEAFF. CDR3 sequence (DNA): TGCGCCAGCAGCCTTACCGGGACCAACACTGAAGCTTTCTTT. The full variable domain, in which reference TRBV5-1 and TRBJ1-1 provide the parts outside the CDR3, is KAGVTQTPRYLIKTRGQQVTLSCSPISGHRSVSWYQQTPGQGLQFLFEYFSETQRNKGNFPGRFSGRQFSNSRSEMNVSTLELGDSALYLCASSLTGTNTEAFFGQGTRLTVV.

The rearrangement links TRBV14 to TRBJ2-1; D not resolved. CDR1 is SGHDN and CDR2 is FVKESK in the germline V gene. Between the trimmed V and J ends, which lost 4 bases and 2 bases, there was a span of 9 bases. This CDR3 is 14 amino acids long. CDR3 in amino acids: CASSPYRAYNEQFF. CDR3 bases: TGTGCCAGCAGCCCATACCGGGCCTACAATGAGCAGTTCTTC.

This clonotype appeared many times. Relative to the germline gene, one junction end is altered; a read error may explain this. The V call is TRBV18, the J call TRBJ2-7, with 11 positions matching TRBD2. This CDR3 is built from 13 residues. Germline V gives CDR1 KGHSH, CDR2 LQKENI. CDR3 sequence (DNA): TGTGCCAGCTCCCGAGGGACTAGCGGAAGAGCTTTCTTC. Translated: CASSRGTSGRAFF. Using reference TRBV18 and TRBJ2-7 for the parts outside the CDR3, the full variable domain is NAGVMQNPRHLVRRRGQEARLRCSPMKGHSHVYWYRQLPEEGLKFMVYLQKENIIDESGMPKERFSAEFPKEGPSILRIQQVVRGDSAAYFCASSRGTSGRAFFGPGTRLTVT.

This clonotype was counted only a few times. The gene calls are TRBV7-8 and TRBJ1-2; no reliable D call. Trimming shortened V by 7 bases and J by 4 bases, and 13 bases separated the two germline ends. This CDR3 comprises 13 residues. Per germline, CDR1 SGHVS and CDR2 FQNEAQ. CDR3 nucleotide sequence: TGTGCCAGCACCAAAAACCGGGGCTATGGCTACACCTTC. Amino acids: CASTKNRGYGYTF.

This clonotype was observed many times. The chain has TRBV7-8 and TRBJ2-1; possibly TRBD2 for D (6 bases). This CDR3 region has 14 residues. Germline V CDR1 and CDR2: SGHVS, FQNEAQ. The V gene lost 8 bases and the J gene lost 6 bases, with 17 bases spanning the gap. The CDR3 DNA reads TGTGCCAGCGTTTTTAGGGAGGAGGGCAATGAGCAGTTCTTC. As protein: CASVFREEGNEQFF.

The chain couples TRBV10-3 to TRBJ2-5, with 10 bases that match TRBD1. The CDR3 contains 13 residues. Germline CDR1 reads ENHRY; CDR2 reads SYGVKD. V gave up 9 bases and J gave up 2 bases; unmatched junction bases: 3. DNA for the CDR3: TGTGCCATGGGACAGGGGCCGCAAGAGACCCAGTACTTC. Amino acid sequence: CAMGQGPQETQYF.

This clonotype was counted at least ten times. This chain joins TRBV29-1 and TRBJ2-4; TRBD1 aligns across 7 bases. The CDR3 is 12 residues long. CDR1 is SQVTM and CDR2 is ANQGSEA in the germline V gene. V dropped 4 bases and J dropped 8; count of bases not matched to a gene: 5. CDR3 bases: TGCAGCGTTGGAGACAGGGCTGACATTCAGTACTTC. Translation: CSVGDRADIQYF.

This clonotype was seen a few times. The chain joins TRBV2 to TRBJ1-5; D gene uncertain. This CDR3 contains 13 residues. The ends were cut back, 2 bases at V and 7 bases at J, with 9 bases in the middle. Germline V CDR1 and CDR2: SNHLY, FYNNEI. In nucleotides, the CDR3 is TGTGCCAGCAGTGAAACAGCTTCCCAGCCCCAGCATTTT. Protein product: CASSETASQPQHF.

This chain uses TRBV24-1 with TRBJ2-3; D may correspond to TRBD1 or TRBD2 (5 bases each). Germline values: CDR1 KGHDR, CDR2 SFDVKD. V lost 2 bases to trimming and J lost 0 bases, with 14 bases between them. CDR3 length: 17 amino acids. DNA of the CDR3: TGTGCCACCAGTGATTCCGGGACGGCAGCCAGCACAGATACGCAGTATTTT. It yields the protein CATSDSGTAASTDTQYF.

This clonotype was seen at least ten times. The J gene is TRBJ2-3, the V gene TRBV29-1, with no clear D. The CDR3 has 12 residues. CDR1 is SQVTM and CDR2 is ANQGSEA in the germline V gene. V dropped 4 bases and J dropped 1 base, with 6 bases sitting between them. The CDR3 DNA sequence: TGCAGCGTTGTGCAGGGCACAGATACGCAGTATTTT. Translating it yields CSVVQGTDTQYF.

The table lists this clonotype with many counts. This CDR3 is CSARLAGGDNEQFF. The CDR3 DNA sequence: TGCAGTGCTAGGTTAGCGGGAGGGGACAATGAGCAGTTCTTC. V usage is TRBV20-1 and J usage is TRBJ2-1, with TRBD2 identical over 11 bases. Trimming removed 3 bases from V and 5 bases from J; junction bases left unmatched: 3. This CDR3 comprises 14 residues. Germline-derived CDR1 and CDR2 are DFQATT and SNEGSKA (reference sequence).

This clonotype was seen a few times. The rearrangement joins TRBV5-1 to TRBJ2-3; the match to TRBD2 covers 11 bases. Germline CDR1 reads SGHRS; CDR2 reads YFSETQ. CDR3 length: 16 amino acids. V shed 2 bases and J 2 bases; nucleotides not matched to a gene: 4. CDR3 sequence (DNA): TGCGCCAGCAGCTTTCTAGCGGGAGGATCCACAGATACGCAGTATTTT. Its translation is CASSFLAGGSTDTQYF.

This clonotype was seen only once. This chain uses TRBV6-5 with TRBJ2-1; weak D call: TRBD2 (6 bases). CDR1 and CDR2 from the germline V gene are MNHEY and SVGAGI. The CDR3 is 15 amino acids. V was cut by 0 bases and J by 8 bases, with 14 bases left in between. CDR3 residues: CASSYSVGSKDEQFF. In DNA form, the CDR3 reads TGTGCCAGCAGTTACTCTGTCGGGAGTAAGGATGAGCAGTTCTTC.

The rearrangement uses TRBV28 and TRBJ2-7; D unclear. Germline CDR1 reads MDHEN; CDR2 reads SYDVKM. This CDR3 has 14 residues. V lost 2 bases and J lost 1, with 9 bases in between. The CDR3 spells CASSLGPASYEQYF. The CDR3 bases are TGTGCCAGCAGTTTAGGGCCGGCTTCCTACGAGCAGTACTTC.

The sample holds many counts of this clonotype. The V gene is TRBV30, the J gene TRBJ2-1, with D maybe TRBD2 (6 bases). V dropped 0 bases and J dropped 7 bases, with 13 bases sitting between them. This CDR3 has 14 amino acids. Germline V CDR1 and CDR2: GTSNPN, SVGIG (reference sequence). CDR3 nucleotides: TGTGCCTGGAGTGTACTGACTAGAGAAAATGAGCAGTTCTTC. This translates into CAWSVLTRENEQFF.